This T cell receptor beta chain was captured in a study of T cell repertoires in cytomegalovirus infection (dated by TCRdb to between 2017 and 2020). Background on the whole study: Donor HLA type was relevant to the analysis, because carriage of CMV infection together with the matching HLA type was indicated by public TCR beta signatures. Summary of the overall study and its limitations: In both this cohort and an independent cohort of 350 or so donors, the cumulative frequency of public TCR beta family members distinguished carriers of CMV infection plus the relevant HLA type. The ex vivo response was dominated by HLA-C-restricted CMV-specific TCR beta clonotypes, which also provided the single most frequent clonotype in two of eight donors.

This clonotype was detected many times. Its antigen specificity is not known. Base quality data are lacking; no much larger clone is found one base away. Sequencing instrument: Illumina HiSeq 1500. In-frame beta chains were kept once TCRdb had trimmed the public reads at Q25 with fastp and called clones with MiXCR. Identical CDR3 proteins give one entry, which carries the most common genes and DNA. The sample includes 740,000 or so distinct CDR3 sequences, with approximately 34% observed a single time. The ten most abundant clones make up around 3% of the sample. The CDR3 measures 18 amino acids from cysteine to phenylalanine. Here the CDR3 DNA is all that survives: 54 bases in frame from base 1. Cut back by 5 bases and 3 bases, the V and J ends lie 25 bases apart. The CDR1 and CDR2 encoded by the germline V gene are SGHTA and FQGNSA.

The TCR was taken from a human donor in good health (CMV status not recorded). Some clones in this sample may be carry-over from other donors' samples. The sequence is built from TRBV7-2 and TRBJ1-1, with a weak D call of TRBD1 (6 bases match). Sequencing was performed on PBMCs. The CDR3 in this case is CASSTTPVQGTSDTEAFF. DNA sequence: TGTGCCAGCAGCACAACCCCGGTACAGGGAACTTCCGACACTGAAGCTTTCTTT.